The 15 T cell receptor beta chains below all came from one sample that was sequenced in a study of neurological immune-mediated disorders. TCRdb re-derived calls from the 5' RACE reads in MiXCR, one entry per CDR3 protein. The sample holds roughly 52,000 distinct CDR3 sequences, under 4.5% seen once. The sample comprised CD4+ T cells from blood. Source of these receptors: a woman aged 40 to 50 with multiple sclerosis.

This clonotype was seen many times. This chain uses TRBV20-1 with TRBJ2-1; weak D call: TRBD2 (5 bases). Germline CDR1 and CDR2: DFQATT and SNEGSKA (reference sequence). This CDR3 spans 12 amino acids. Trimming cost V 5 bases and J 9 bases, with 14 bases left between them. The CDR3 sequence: CSAPRPRGEQFF. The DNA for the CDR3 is TGCAGTGCTCCCCGGCCCCGGGGTGAGCAGTTCTTC.

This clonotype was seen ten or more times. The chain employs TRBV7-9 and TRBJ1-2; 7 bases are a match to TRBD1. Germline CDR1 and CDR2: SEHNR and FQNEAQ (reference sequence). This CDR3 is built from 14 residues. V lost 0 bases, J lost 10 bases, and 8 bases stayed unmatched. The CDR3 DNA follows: TGTGCCAGCAGCTTAGCGTTAACAGGGGTGAACTACACCTTC. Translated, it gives CASSLALTGVNYTF.

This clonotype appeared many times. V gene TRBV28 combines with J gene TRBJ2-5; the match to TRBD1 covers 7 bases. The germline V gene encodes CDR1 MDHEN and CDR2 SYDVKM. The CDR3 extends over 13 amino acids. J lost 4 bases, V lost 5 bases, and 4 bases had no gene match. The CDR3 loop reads CASSEGTAETQYF. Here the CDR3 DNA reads TGTGCCAGCAGTGAAGGGACAGCAGAGACCCAGTACTTC. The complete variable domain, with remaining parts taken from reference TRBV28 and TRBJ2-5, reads DVKVTQSSRYLVKRTGEKVFLECVQDMDHENMFWYRQDPGLGLRLIYFSYDVKMKEKGDIPEGYSVSREKKERFSLILESASTNQTSMYLCASSEGTAETQYFGPGTRLLVL.

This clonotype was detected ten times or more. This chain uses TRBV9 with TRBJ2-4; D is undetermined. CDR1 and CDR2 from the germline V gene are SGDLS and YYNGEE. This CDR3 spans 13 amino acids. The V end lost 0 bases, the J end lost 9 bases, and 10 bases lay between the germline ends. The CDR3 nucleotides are TGTGCCAGCAGCGTAGATGGGATGGGCATTCAGTACTTC. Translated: CASSVDGMGIQYF.

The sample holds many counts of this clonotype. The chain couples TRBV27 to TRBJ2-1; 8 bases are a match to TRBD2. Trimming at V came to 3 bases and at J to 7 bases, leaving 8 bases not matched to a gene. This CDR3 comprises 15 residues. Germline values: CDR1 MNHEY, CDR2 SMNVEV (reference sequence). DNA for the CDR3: TGTGCCAGCAGTTTTACGGGGGGGCCGAGGAATGAGCAGTTCTTC. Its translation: CASSFTGGPRNEQFF.

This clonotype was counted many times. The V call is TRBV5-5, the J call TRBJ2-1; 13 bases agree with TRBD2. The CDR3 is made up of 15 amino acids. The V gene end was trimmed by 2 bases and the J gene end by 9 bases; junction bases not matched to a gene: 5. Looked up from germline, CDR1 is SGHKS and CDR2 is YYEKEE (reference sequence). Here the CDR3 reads CASSFGLAGVGEQFF. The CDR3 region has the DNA TGTGCCAGCAGCTTTGGACTAGCGGGGGTCGGTGAGCAGTTCTTC.

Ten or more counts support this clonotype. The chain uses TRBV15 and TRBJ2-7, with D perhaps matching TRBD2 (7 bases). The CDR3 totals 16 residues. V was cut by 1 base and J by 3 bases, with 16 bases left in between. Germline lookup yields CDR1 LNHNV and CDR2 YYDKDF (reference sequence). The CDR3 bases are TGTGCCACCAGCAGAGGTGGGGGGGCAGGGAACTACGAGCAGTACTTC. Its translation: CATSRGGGAGNYEQYF.

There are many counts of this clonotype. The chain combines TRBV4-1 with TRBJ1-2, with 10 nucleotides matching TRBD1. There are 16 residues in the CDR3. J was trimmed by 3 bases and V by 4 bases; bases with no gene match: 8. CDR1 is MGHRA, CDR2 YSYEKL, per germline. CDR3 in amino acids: CASSRPPGTGDYGYTF. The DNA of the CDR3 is TGCGCCAGCAGCCGTCCCCCCGGGACAGGGGACTATGGCTACACCTTC.

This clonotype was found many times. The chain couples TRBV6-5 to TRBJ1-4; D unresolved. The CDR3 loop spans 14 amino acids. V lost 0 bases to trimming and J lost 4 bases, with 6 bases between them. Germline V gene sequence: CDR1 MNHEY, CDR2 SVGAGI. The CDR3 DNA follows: TGTGCCAGCAGTTACTCGTATCGTAATGAAAAACTGTTTTTT. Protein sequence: CASSYSYRNEKLFF.

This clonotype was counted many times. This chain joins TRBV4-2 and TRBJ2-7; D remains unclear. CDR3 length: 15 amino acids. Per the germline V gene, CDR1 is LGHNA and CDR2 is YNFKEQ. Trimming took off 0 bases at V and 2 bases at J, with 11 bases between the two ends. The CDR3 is CASSQDRQEAYEQYF. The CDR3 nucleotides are TGTGCCAGCAGCCAAGATCGGCAAGAAGCCTACGAGCAGTACTTC.

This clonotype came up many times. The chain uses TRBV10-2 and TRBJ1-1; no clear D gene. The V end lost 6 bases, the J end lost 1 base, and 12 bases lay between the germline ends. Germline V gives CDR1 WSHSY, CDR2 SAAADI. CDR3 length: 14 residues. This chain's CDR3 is CASRGISRNTEAFF. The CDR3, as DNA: TGCGCCAGCAGGGGAATATCCCGGAACACTGAAGCTTTCTTT.

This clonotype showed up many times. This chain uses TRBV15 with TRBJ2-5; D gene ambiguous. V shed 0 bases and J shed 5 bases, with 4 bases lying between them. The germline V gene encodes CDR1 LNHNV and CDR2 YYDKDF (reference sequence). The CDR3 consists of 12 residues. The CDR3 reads CATSRDMETQYF. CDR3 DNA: TGTGCCACCAGCAGAGATATGGAGACCCAGTACTTC.

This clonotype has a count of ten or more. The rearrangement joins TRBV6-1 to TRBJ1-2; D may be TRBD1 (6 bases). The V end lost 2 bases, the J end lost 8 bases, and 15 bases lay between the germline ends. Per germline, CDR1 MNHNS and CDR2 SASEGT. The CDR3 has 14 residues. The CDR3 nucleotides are TGTGCCAGCAGTGAAACGGAAGGGCAGGGGGGCTACACCTTC. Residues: CASSETEGQGGYTF.

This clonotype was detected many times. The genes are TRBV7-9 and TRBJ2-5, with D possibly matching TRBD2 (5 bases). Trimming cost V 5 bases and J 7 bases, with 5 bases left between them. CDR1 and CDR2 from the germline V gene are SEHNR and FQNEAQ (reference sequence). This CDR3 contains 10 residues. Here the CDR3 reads CASSRGTQYF. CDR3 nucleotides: TGTGCCAGCAGCCGGGGGACCCAGTACTTC.

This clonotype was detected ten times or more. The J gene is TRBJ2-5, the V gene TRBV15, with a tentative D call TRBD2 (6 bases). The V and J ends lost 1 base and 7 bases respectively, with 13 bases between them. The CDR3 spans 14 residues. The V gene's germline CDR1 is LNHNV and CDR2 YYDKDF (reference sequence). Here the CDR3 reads CATSRVETRGTQYF. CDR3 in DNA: TGTGCCACCAGCAGAGTGGAAACGCGGGGGACCCAGTACTTC.